A single sample gave rise to the 9 T cell receptor beta chains below, sequenced in a study of blood T cell repertoires in COVID-19. Here immunoSEQ multiplex PCR was the method, and the copy in TCRdb shows in-frame clones only, minus some. The data contain approximately 270,000 clones, 70% to 90% of them seen just once; the ten biggest clones take up around 4.5%. The sequencing sample was made of PBMCs or T cells enriched from blood (not recorded which). The receptors come from a woman in her thirties who had recovered from COVID-19.

The chain couples TRBV18 to TRBJ2-7; D might be TRBD2 (6 bases). Germline V CDR1 and CDR2: KGHSH, LQKENI. The V end lost 6 bases, the J end lost 2 bases, and 14 bases lay between the germline ends. The CDR3 runs to 14 residues. CDR3 nucleotide sequence: TGTGCCAGCTCTCGGGCTAGCGAAACCTACGAGCAGTACTTC. It translates to CASSRASETYEQYF.

The rearrangement uses TRBV6-6 and TRBJ1-4; 10 nucleotides align to TRBD1. Germline V gene lookup returns CDR1 MNHNY and CDR2 SVGAGI (reference sequence). The CDR3 consists of 15 residues. V gave up 5 bases and J gave up 6 bases; unmatched junction bases: 6. The chain's CDR3 is CASSPGQGRDEKLFF. The CDR3 coding sequence is TGTGCCAGCAGTCCGGGACAGGGGAGGGATGAAAAACTGTTTTTT.

Only one count was recorded for this clone. The chain recombines TRBV7-6 with TRBJ2-2, with 16 nucleotides matching TRBD2. CDR3 length: 21 amino acids. Germline lookup yields CDR1 SGHVS and CDR2 FNYEAQ. V was clipped by 3 bases and J by 3 bases; unmatched bases: 13. CDR3 nucleotide sequence: TGTGCCAGCAGCTTTGGACGACCGGGACTAGCGGGGGGGCGGCACACCGGGGAGCTGTTTTTT. It translates to CASSFGRPGLAGGRHTGELFF.

The chain joins TRBV29-1 to TRBJ2-7; 7 nucleotides match TRBD1. The V gene's germline CDR1 is SQVTM and CDR2 ANQGSEA. This CDR3 has 11 amino acids. The V segment lost 7 bases and the J segment 4 bases; nucleotides outside the gene matches: 4. The CDR3 bases are TGCAGCGCCCGCAGGGGGTACGAGCAGTACTTC. Translating gives CSARRGYEQYF.

This clone was recorded at least ten times. Additional DNA sequences in this sample encode the identical CDR3. The chain uses TRBV28 and TRBJ2-7; unclear D gene. Germline loops: CDR1 MDHEN, CDR2 SYDVKM. CDR3 size: 12 residues. Trimming pared 3 bases from V and 3 bases from J, leaving 6 bases between. In nucleotides, the CDR3 is TGTGCCAGCAGTTTTCCCCACTACGAGCAGTACTTC. Translated: CASSFPHYEQYF.

The rearrangement joins TRBV15 to TRBJ2-5, with D perhaps TRBD1 (6 bases). V lost 4 bases and J lost 5, with 14 bases in between. The CDR3 loop spans 14 amino acids. Germline loops: CDR1 LNHNV, CDR2 YYDKDF (reference sequence). The CDR3 DNA reads TGTGCCACCAGCACTACAGGGTCTGGGGAGACCCAGTACTTC. Translated: CATSTTGSGETQYF.

The chain joins TRBV4-1 to TRBJ1-2, with D tentatively TRBD1 (5 bases). Trimming removed 2 bases at V and 6 bases at J, with 19 bases between. Germline V gene data show CDR1 as MGHRA and CDR2 as YSYEKL. CDR3 size: 16 residues. The CDR3: CASSQFVNLGGDGYTF. The CDR3 DNA follows: TGCGCCAGCAGCCAATTCGTAAACTTGGGGGGGGATGGCTACACCTTC.

This clone was picked up a small number of times. V usage is TRBV5-1 and J usage is TRBJ1-2, with 8 bases aligning to TRBD1. Germline CDR1 reads SGHRS; CDR2 reads YFSETQ. This CDR3 comprises 15 residues. V was clipped by 1 base and J by 0 bases; unmatched bases: 2. The CDR3 region is CASSLQGATNYGYTF. In DNA form, the CDR3 reads TGCGCCAGCAGCTTGCAGGGGGCCACTAACTATGGCTACACCTTC.

The V call is TRBV15, the J call TRBJ1-2, with TRBD1 identical over 10 bases. Germline V gene sequence: CDR1 LNHNV, CDR2 YYDKDF (reference sequence). This CDR3 is 17 amino acids long. V trimming: 0 bases; J trimming: 3 bases; junction bases outside the gene matches: 7. CDR3 residues: CATSRDHGTGEDYGYTF. Written as DNA, the CDR3 is TGTGCCACCAGCAGAGATCACGGGACAGGGGAAGACTATGGCTACACCTTC.